The 9 T cell receptor beta chains below were found in one sample sequenced in a study of OX40 agonist ivuxolimab in advanced cancers. The library was made by the immunoSEQ multiplex PCR assay. In TCRdb, the immuneACCESS table is reduced to in-frame sequences with V and J assigned. These tables do not hold every clone; where another copy was compared, an unresolved V gene accounts for under half, and the others remain unexplained. Counted in this sample were some 40,000 clones; just under 85% of them appeared once. Just under 40% of the sample is held by the ten biggest clonotypes. This specimen consisted of CD4+ or CD8+ T cells sorted from blood, obtained in a trial of the OX40 agonist ivuxolimab. Every receptor here comes from an adult with an advanced solid tumor such as melanoma, head and neck, liver or kidney cancer.

The chain uses TRBV2 and TRBJ2-2; D gene unclear. Germline CDR1 is SNHLY and CDR2 is FYNNEI. There are 15 residues in the CDR3. V lost 3 bases to trimming and J lost 2 bases, with 10 bases between them. CDR3 region: CASSDGRFNTGELFF. CDR3 in DNA: TGTGCCAGCAGTGACGGACGTTTTAACACCGGGGAGCTGTTTTTT.

The rearrangement uses TRBV11-2 and TRBJ2-7; D not certain. CDR3 size: 17 residues. V lost 4 bases and J lost 0, with 19 bases in between. CDR1 SGHAT and CDR2 FQNNGV come from the germline V gene. CDR3 region: CASSSHLLGASSYEQYF. The CDR3 DNA reads as TGTGCCAGCAGCTCACACCTCCTGGGCGCCAGCTCCTACGAGCAGTACTTC.

The J gene is TRBJ2-1, the V gene TRBV19; D is uncertain. The germline CDR1 and CDR2 sequences are LNHDA and SQIVND (reference sequence). This CDR3 spans 15 amino acids. V lost 3 bases and J 0 bases, leaving 9 bases between the germline ends. CDR3 region: CASSIYESSYNEQFF. Written as DNA, the CDR3 is TGTGCCAGTAGTATTTACGAGAGCTCCTACAATGAGCAGTTCTTC.

The chain couples TRBV2 to TRBJ2-5; TRBD2 aligns across 8 bases. Trimming removed 5 bases from V and 6 bases from J; junction bases left unmatched: 5. The CDR3 runs 13 residues. CDR1 is SNHLY, CDR2 FYNNEI, per germline. CDR3 protein: CASSLSGGKTQYF. For the CDR3, the DNA is TGTGCCAGCAGTTTGTCGGGGGGGAAGACCCAGTACTTC.

This clone was recorded only once. The junction does not match germline at one end; this may be a read error. J is TRBJ2-4 and V is TRBV2; D is unclear. The CDR3 runs 15 residues. Germline V CDR1 and CDR2: SNHLY, FYNNEI. CDR3 coding DNA: TGTGCCAGCAGGGAAGGACGGCTAGCCAAAAACATTCAGTACTTC. It codes for CASREGRLAKNIQYF.

The chain carries TRBV5-1 and TRBJ1-1; 7 positions match TRBD1. Germline CDR1 is SGHRS and CDR2 is YFSETQ. V lost 5 bases to trimming and J lost 1 base; unmatched junction nucleotides: 5. This CDR3 has 14 residues. CDR3 in amino acids: CASRPGTANTEAFF. Here the CDR3 DNA reads TGCGCCAGCAGACCCGGGACAGCGAACACTGAAGCTTTCTTT.

The rearrangement uses TRBV5-6 and TRBJ2-5; the D gene is possibly TRBD2 (5 bases). Germline V gives CDR1 SGHDT, CDR2 YYEEEE. The V end was cut by 1 base, the J end by 2 bases, with 6 bases between. The length of the CDR3 is 13 residues. CDR3 nucleotide sequence: TGTGCCAGCAGCTTGCCGGGACAAGAGACCCAGTACTTC. Translation gives CASSLPGQETQYF.

V gene TRBV11-2 combines with J gene TRBJ1-4, with 7 bases aligning to TRBD1. Looked up from germline, CDR1 is SGHAT and CDR2 is FQNNGV. CDR3 length: 14 residues. J was trimmed by 5 bases and V by 3 bases; bases with no gene match: 3. The CDR3 spells CASSFRGWNEKLFF. DNA of the CDR3: TGTGCCAGCAGCTTCAGGGGGTGGAATGAAAAACTGTTTTTT.

V is TRBV15 and J is TRBJ2-5, with D tentatively TRBD1 or TRBD2 (5 bases each). V lost 3 bases and J 3 bases, leaving 5 bases between the germline ends. Germline V CDR1 and CDR2: LNHNV, YYDKDF (reference sequence). The CDR3 runs to 12 residues. The DNA of the CDR3 is TGTGCCACCAGCAGGGGGGAAGAGACCCAGTACTTC. It translates to CATSRGEETQYF. Filled out from reference TRBV15 and TRBJ2-5, the complete variable domain reads DAMVIQNPRYQVTQFGKPVTLSCSQTLNHNVMYWYQQKSSQAPKLLFHYYDKDFNNEADTPDNFQSRRPNTSFCFLDIRSPGLGDTAMYLCATSRGEETQYFGPGTRLLVL.